The 28 T cell receptor beta chains reported below all come from one sample, sequenced in a study of regulatory T cells in long-lasting Graves disease (TCRdb year 2021). Library method: multiplex PCR. The data were produced on an Illumina HiSeq 4000. iRepertoire HTBI primers and Arm-PCR amplification of CDR3 regions were used to construct TCR beta libraries. TCRdb itself trimmed the public reads at Q25 with fastp, ran MiXCR and retained productive beta chains. Rows are unified per CDR3 protein, each entry keeping the most common DNA and genes. This sample lists 300,000 to 500,000 distinct CDR3 sequences; about 20% were detected once. The ten largest clones represent 20% of the sample. Taken with the paper, the label for time point translates to: persistent/refractory GD, antithyroid drugs over 5 years with positive TRAb. For both TCR sequencing and RNA sequencing, RNA was extracted from PBMCs using TRIzol.

Source: peripheral blood mononuclear cells (PBMCs), taken when the disease was refractory, from a patient treated with antithyroid drugs. These receptors came from a female donor with Graves disease.

V is TRBV5-1 and J is TRBJ2-4, with a tentative D call TRBD1 (5 bases). CDR1 and CDR2 from the germline V gene are SGHRS and YFSETQ. V was cut by 2 bases and J by 0 bases, with 15 bases left in between. The CDR3 is 17 residues long. DNA for the CDR3: TGCGCCAGCAGCTTAGGAGCAGGGCTACTAGCCAAAAACATTCAGTACTTC. It encodes CASSLGAGLLAKNIQYF.

The chain is built from TRBV11-1 and TRBJ2-7; D ambiguous. Germline V gene lookup returns CDR1 SGHAT and CDR2 FQDESV (reference sequence). V shed 5 bases and J shed 2 bases, with 10 bases lying between them. The CDR3 length is 13 residues. The CDR3 bases are TGTGCCAGCAGCCGAAGCCAGACCTACGAGCAGTACTTC. Translation gives CASSRSQTYEQYF.

V and J are TRBV6-6 and TRBJ1-2; tentative D call: TRBD1 (6 bases). Trimming left V 0 bases short and J 4 bases short, with 15 bases between. The germline V gene encodes CDR1 MNHNY and CDR2 SVGAGI (reference sequence). This CDR3 spans 16 amino acids. This CDR3 is CASSYSTHRDIYGYTF. The CDR3 nucleotides are TGTGCCAGCAGTTACTCGACCCACCGGGACATCTATGGCTACACCTTC.

This clonotype was seen a few times. This rearrangement joins TRBV7-2 to TRBJ1-5; D remains unclear. The CDR3 extends over 13 amino acids. V was pared by 1 base and J by 6 bases, with 7 bases between. Germline V gene lookup returns CDR1 SGHTA and CDR2 FQGNSA. CDR3 in DNA: TGTGCCAGCAGCTTAGTAACCGGTCAGCCCCAGCATTTT. Translated, it gives CASSLVTGQPQHF.

This clonotype appeared a few times. The V and J genes are TRBV27 and TRBJ1-1; D not certain. The CDR3 is 18 amino acids. V was pared by 2 bases and J by 3 bases, with 22 bases between. The germline V gene has CDR1 MNHEY and CDR2 SMNVEV (reference sequence). The CDR3 loop is CASSLTPRIPIGDTEAFF. Written as DNA, the CDR3 is TGTGCCAGCAGTTTAACACCGAGGATACCGATTGGAGACACTGAAGCTTTCTTT.

This clonotype was seen ten or more times. This sequence joins TRBV11-2 and TRBJ1-4; D uncertain. Per the germline V gene, CDR1 is SGHAT and CDR2 is FQNNGV. Trimming removed 2 bases at V and 5 bases at J, with 12 bases between. This CDR3 region has 15 residues. The CDR3 coding sequence is TGTGCCAGCAGCTTATATGACGGAGGAAATGAAAAACTGTTTTTT. The encoded protein is CASSLYDGGNEKLFF.

The CDR3 reads CASSTLHRLGGYNEQFF. The CDR3 DNA sequence: TGTGCCAGTAGTACACTACACCGCCTGGGGGGTTACAATGAGCAGTTCTTC. The V gene is TRBV19, the J gene TRBJ2-1, with a weak D call TRBD2 (6 bases). This CDR3 is 17 amino acids long. Germline CDR1 LNHDA, CDR2 SQIVND (reference sequence). V lost 4 bases to trimming and J lost 4 bases, with 20 bases between them.

V is TRBV12-3 or TRBV12-4 and J is TRBJ1-5, with D possibly being TRBD1 (6 bases). V shed 5 bases and J shed 3 bases, with 8 bases lying between them. The CDR3 has 13 residues. CDR3 protein: CASSQGNNQPQHF. DNA for the CDR3: TGTGCCAGCAGTCAGGGGAACAATCAGCCCCAGCATTTT.

This clonotype was observed at least ten times. This rearrangement joins TRBV29-1 to TRBJ1-1; a weak D match, TRBD1 (5 bases). The CDR3 contains 13 residues. The germline V gene encodes CDR1 SQVTM and CDR2 ANQGSEA. With 7 bases removed from V and 4 bases from J, the gap between germline ends came to 16 bases. The chain's CDR3 is CSAVRDGRTEAFF. CDR3 nucleotide sequence: TGCAGCGCGGTCCGGGACGGCCGCACTGAAGCTTTCTTT.

This clonotype appeared many times. CDR3 residues: CATSDPRDTRYQQYF. The CDR3 region has the DNA TGTGCCACCAGTGATCCCAGGGACACCCGGTATCAGCAGTACTTC. This chain connects TRBV24-1 to TRBJ2-7, with TRBD1 as a possible D gene (6 bases). Germline assignment: CDR1 KGHDR and CDR2 SFDVKD. CDR3 length: 15 residues. V dropped 3 bases and J dropped 8 bases, with 19 bases sitting between them.

In DNA, the CDR3 is TGTGCCAGCAGTTATTCGGGACAGTTCGGTGGCTACACCTTC. Residues: CASSYSGQFGGYTF. The chain recombines TRBV6-5 with TRBJ1-2, with 7 bases lining up with TRBD1. The CDR3 runs 14 residues. Germline V lookup: CDR1 MNHEY, CDR2 SVGAGI. Unmatched junction bases numbered 8, after V lost 3 bases and J lost 7 bases.

This clonotype was counted only a few times. The V call is TRBV7-2, the J call TRBJ1-5; D gene unclear. CDR3 size: 13 residues. Germline V gene data show CDR1 as SGHTA and CDR2 as FQGNSA. The ends were cut back, 5 bases at V and 6 bases at J, with 11 bases in the middle. The DNA of the CDR3 is TGTGCCAGCAGCCAAGATGAAGTTCAGCCCCAGCATTTT. Translated, it gives CASSQDEVQPQHF.

This clonotype was found once. The rearrangement links TRBV19 to TRBJ1-5, with unresolved D. Germline values: CDR1 LNHDA, CDR2 SQIVND (reference sequence). V lost 6 bases, J lost 7 bases, and 13 bases lay in between. This CDR3 has 13 amino acids. This CDR3 is CASSIKVRQPQHF. The DNA of the CDR3 is TGTGCCAGTAGCATTAAGGTCAGGCAGCCCCAGCATTTT.

This clonotype was recorded at least ten times. CDR3 region: CASSSLQGDFYNSPLHF. In nucleotides, the CDR3 is TGTGCCAGCAGCTCGTTACAGGGGGACTTCTATAATTCACCCCTCCACTTT. This chain links TRBV7-8 with TRBJ1-6; 8 positions agree with TRBD1. Trimming at V came to 4 bases and at J to 3 bases, leaving 8 bases not matched to a gene. This CDR3 has 17 residues. Per the germline V gene, CDR1 is SGHVS and CDR2 is FQNEAQ.

This clonotype has a count of ten or more. V usage is TRBV2 and J usage is TRBJ1-2, with D perhaps matching TRBD1 (5 bases). Trimming cost V 7 bases and J 4 bases, with 22 bases left between them. CDR3 length: 16 residues. The germline V gene encodes CDR1 SNHLY and CDR2 FYNNEI. The CDR3 loop reads CASTRIGARDPYGYTF. In DNA, the CDR3 is TGTGCCAGCACCCGAATAGGGGCCAGGGATCCCTATGGCTACACCTTC. The variable domain in full, with the rest retrieved from reference TRBV2 and TRBJ1-2, is EPEVTQTPSHQVTQMGQEVILRCVPISNHLYFYWYRQILGQKVEFLVSFYNNEISEKSEIFDDQFSVERPDGSNFTLKIRSTKLEDSAMYFCASTRIGARDPYGYTFGSGTRLTVV.

In the case of this clonotype: A single base separates this from a much larger clone, so it may be a read error. This rearrangement joins TRBV7-9 to TRBJ2-6; D perhaps matches TRBD1 (6 bases). In germline, CDR1 is SEHNR, CDR2 FQNEAQ (reference sequence). This CDR3 contains 18 residues. The CDR3 sequence is CASSSSGQLPSGANVPTF. The DNA for the CDR3 is TGTGCCAGCAGCTCTAGTGGACAGCTCCCATCTGGGGCCAACGTCCCGACTTTC.

This clonotype came up a few times. The chain carries TRBV3-1 and TRBJ2-7; D is possibly TRBD2 (5 bases). There are 15 residues in the CDR3. Germline V gives CDR1 LGHDT, CDR2 YNNKEL (reference sequence). V lost 4 bases and J lost 0, with 13 bases in between. The CDR3 nucleotides read TGTGCCAGCAGCCCCCGGCTAGCTCCCTCCTACGAGCAGTACTTC. Amino acids: CASSPRLAPSYEQYF.

This clonotype showed up many times. J is TRBJ1-1 and V is TRBV2, with D unclear. Trimming shortened V by 8 bases and J by 4 bases, and 20 bases separated the two germline ends. CDR3 length: 15 residues. Germline V gene sequence: CDR1 SNHLY, CDR2 FYNNEI. CDR3 in DNA: TGTGCCAGCGGAGAAGGACTTCTCCGTGGCACTGAAGCTTTCTTT. The encoded protein is CASGEGLLRGTEAFF.

This clonotype was recorded many times. The chain couples TRBV2 to TRBJ2-4; D might be TRBD1 (5 bases). Germline V gene sequence: CDR1 SNHLY, CDR2 FYNNEI. CDR3 size: 12 residues. Trimming took off 3 bases at V and 9 bases at J, with 9 bases between the two ends. CDR3 region: CASSDVDTIQYF. The CDR3 nucleotides read TGTGCCAGCAGTGATGTGGACACCATTCAGTACTTC. The full variable domain, its missing parts supplied by reference TRBV2 and TRBJ2-4, is EPEVTQTPSHQVTQMGQEVILRCVPISNHLYFYWYRQILGQKVEFLVSFYNNEISEKSEIFDDQFSVERPDGSNFTLKIRSTKLEDSAMYFCASSDVDTIQYFGAGTRLSVL.

This clonotype was observed at least ten times. V and J are TRBV3-1 and TRBJ2-2; perhaps TRBD1 as D (5 bases). Trimming removed 0 bases at V and 2 bases at J, with 13 bases between. The V gene's germline CDR1 is LGHDT and CDR2 YNNKEL (reference sequence). The CDR3 runs to 17 residues. In DNA, the CDR3 is TGTGCCAGCAGCCAAGACAGGGATTTTCTTAACACCGGGGAGCTGTTTTTT. Residues: CASSQDRDFLNTGELFF.

Ten or more counts support this clonotype. The chain employs TRBV2 and TRBJ2-7; possibly TRBD2 for D (6 bases). V was pared by 1 base and J by 7 bases, with 8 bases between. Germline CDR1 is SNHLY and CDR2 is FYNNEI. The CDR3 runs to 12 residues. The CDR3 DNA is TGTGCCAGCAGTGAAGTTGGGGGGGAGCAGTACTTC. Translating it yields CASSEVGGEQYF.

Here the CDR3 reads CATSRDLQDQETQYF. CDR3 bases: TGTGCCACCAGCAGAGATTTGCAGGACCAAGAGACCCAGTACTTC. This chain joins TRBV15 and TRBJ2-5, with no clear D. Deletions cut 0 bases from V and 0 bases from J, with 8 bases between. CDR3 length: 15 residues. The germline CDR1 and CDR2 sequences are LNHNV and YYDKDF (reference sequence).

The V gene is TRBV27, the J gene TRBJ1-5, with a weak D call TRBD1 (5 bases). V lost 6 bases and J lost 1, with 31 bases in between. Germline-derived CDR1 and CDR2 are MNHEY and SMNVEV (reference sequence). The CDR3 covers 21 residues. As DNA, the CDR3 is TGTGCCAGCAGCACTATTTGGCCGACCGGGACCTCCTTTGGGAGCAATCAGCCCCAGCATTTT. This encodes CASSTIWPTGTSFGSNQPQHF.

In this sample, this clonotype turned up a few times. V usage is TRBV4-3 and J usage is TRBJ1-2, with 7 bases lining up with TRBD1. This CDR3 is 15 amino acids long. With 5 bases clipped from V and 4 bases from J, the junction kept 10 bases outside the gene matches. The germline CDR1 and CDR2 sequences are LGHNA and YSLEER. This chain's CDR3 is CASSYSGTASYGYTF. The CDR3 DNA reads TGCGCCAGCAGCTATTCCGGGACAGCGTCCTATGGCTACACCTTC.

In its sample, this clonotype was seen a few times. V usage is TRBV30 and J usage is TRBJ1-2; no firm D call. Trimming left V 2 bases short and J 6 bases short, with 10 bases between. The CDR3 runs to 12 residues. Per the germline V gene, CDR1 is GTSNPN and CDR2 is SVGIG (reference sequence). DNA for the CDR3: TGTGCCTGGAGTCATATCGGGGATGGCTACACCTTC. Translated: CAWSHIGDGYTF.

This rearrangement joins TRBV11-2 to TRBJ2-7; a possible D gene is TRBD2 (6 bases). Trimming cost V 3 bases and J 6 bases, with 21 bases left between them. The CDR3 is made up of 16 amino acids. CDR1 and CDR2 (germline): SGHAT, FQNNGV. The CDR3 DNA is TGTGCCAGCAGCTTCCCAAAGAGCTTCGGGAGTGGCGAGCAGTACTTC. It is translated as CASSFPKSFGSGEQYF.

This chain connects TRBV27 to TRBJ2-2; a possible D gene is TRBD1 (5 bases). The CDR3 covers 13 residues. CDR1 and CDR2 from the germline V gene are MNHEY and SMNVEV (reference sequence). Trimming left V 6 bases short and J 6 bases short, with 11 bases between. The CDR3 protein is CASRTGAAGELFF. The CDR3 nucleotides are TGTGCCAGCAGAACTGGGGCGGCCGGGGAGCTGTTTTTT.

The chain recombines TRBV20-1 with TRBJ2-1; 9 bases line up with TRBD1. The V gene's germline CDR1 is DFQATT and CDR2 SNEGSKA (reference sequence). The trim removed 0 bases at V and 7 bases at J, leaving 4 bases unmatched. The CDR3 sequence is 14 residues long. CDR3 in amino acids: CSARENRGRNEQFF. Here the CDR3 DNA reads TGCAGTGCTAGAGAGAACAGGGGGCGGAATGAGCAGTTCTTC.